This entry concerns a single TCR beta chain. The CDR3 runs 17 residues. V was clipped by 4 bases and J by 3 bases; unmatched bases: 7. In TCRdb, the RT-PCR reads were re-called with MiXCR into one record per CDR3 protein. This table has fewer than 800,000 distinct CDR3 sequences, 14% appearing once. The rearrangement joins TRBV12-3 or TRBV12-4 to TRBJ1-5; TRBD1 matches at 12 bases. Specimen: memory CD4+ T cells from blood. The TCR was taken from a female donor in good health, serving as a healthy control. The CDR3 reads CASSSGDRGLFNQPQHF. CDR3 in DNA: TGTGCCAGCAGTTCTGGGGACAGGGGGCTTTTCAATCAGCCCCAGCATTTT.